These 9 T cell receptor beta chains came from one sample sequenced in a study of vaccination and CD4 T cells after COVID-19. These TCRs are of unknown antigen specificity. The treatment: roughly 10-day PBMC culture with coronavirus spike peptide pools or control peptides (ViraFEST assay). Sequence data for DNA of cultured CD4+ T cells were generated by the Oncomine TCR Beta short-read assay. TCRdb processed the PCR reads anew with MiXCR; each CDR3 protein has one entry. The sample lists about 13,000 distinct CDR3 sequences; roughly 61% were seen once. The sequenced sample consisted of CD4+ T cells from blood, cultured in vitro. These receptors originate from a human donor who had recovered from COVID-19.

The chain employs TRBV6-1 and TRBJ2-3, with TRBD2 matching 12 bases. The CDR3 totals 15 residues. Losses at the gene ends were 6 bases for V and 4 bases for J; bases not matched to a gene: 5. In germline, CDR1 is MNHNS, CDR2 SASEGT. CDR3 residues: CASSDLAGGSDTQYF. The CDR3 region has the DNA TGTGCCAGCAGCGACCTAGCGGGAGGGTCAGATACGCAGTATTTT.

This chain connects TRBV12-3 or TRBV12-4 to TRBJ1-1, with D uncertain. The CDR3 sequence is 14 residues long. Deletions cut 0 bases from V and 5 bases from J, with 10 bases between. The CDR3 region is CASSLAPLQTEAFF. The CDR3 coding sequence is TGTGCCAGCAGTTTAGCGCCTCTGCAGACTGAAGCTTTCTTT.

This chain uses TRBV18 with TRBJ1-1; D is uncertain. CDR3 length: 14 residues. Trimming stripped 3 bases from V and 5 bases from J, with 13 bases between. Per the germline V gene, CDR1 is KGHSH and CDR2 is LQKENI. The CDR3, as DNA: TGTGCCAGCTCACCCATGACTCAAGATACTGAAGCTTTCTTT. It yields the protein CASSPMTQDTEAFF.

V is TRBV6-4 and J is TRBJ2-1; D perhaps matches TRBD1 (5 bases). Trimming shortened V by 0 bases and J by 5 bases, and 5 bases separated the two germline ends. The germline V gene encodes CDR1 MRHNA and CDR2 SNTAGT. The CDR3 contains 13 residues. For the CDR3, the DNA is TGTGCCAGCAGTGACTCGGACAACAATGAGCAGTTCTTC. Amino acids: CASSDSDNNEQFF.

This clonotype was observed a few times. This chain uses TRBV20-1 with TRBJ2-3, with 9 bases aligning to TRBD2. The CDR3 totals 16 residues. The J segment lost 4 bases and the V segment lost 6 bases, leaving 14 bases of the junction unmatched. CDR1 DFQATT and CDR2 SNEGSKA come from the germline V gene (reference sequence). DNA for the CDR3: TGCAGTGCCCTTGAGTCAGGTAGCGGGAGCTCAGATACGCAGTATTTT. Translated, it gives CSALESGSGSSDTQYF.

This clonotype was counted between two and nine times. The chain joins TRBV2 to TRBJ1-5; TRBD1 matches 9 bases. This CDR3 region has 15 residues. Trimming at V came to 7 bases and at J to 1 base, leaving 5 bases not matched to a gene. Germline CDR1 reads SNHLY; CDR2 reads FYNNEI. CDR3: CASKAGTGSNQPQHF. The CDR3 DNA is TGTGCCAGCAAAGCTGGGACAGGGAGCAATCAGCCCCAGCATTTT.

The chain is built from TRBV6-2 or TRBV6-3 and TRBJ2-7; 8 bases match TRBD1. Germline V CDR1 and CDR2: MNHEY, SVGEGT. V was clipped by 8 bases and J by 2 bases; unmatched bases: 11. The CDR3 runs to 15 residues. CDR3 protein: CASQPPGQETYEQYF. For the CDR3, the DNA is TGTGCCAGCCAACCACCGGGACAGGAGACCTACGAGCAGTACTTC.

DNA of the CDR3: TGTGCCAGCAATCTCCTTACTACTAGCTCCTACAATGAGCAGTTCTTC. Translation: CASNLLTTSSYNEQFF. The V gene is TRBV6-1, the J gene TRBJ2-1; TRBD2 might be the D (5 bases). Germline-derived CDR1 and CDR2 are MNHNS and SASEGT. V lost 7 bases and J 0 bases, leaving 16 bases between the germline ends. This CDR3 is built from 16 residues.

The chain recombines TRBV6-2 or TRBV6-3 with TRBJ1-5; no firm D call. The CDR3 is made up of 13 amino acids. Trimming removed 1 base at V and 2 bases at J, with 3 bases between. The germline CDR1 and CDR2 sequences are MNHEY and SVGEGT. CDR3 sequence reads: CASSYWGNQPQHF. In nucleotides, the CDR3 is TGTGCCAGCAGTTACTGGGGCAATCAGCCCCAGCATTTT.